The 20 T cell receptor beta chains listed next were all sequenced from one sample in a study of breast tumors, draining lymph nodes, adjacent tissues. Breast cancer patients provided tissue from their axillary draining lymph nodes. Using its own MiXCR run on the multiplex PCR reads, TCRdb lists one record per CDR3 protein. The repertoire holds about 110,000 distinct CDR3 sequences, roughly 33% seen once, with under 6.5% in the top ten. Sequenced sample: axillary lymph node tissue. The source is a female donor with breast cancer. Some clones in this sample may be carry-over from other donors' samples.

The V and J genes are TRBV10-3 and TRBJ1-5; TRBD1 matches at 8 bases. In germline, CDR1 is ENHRY, CDR2 SYGVKD. The CDR3 is 12 residues long. CDR3 protein: CATWTGNAYEHF. CDR3 bases: TGTGCTACCTGGACAGGGAACGCCTACGAGCATTTT.

V is TRBV29-1 and J is TRBJ1-5; D unresolved. CDR1 and CDR2 (germline): SQVTM, ANQGSEA. V was clipped by 0 bases and J by 11 bases, with 29 bases between them. The CDR3 is 18 residues long. The CDR3 protein is CSVEDLVRQRNPQETQHF. The DNA of the CDR3 is TGCAGCGTTGAAGATTTAGTGAGGCAGCGGAACCCCCAAGAGACCCAGCATTTT.

In this sample, this clonotype turned up many times. The CDR3 DNA is TGTGCCAGCAGCCAAGATCTATACCAGGGACAAGAGACCCAGTACTTC. Protein product: CASSQDLYQGQETQYF. The chain is built from TRBV3-1 and TRBJ2-5; D is possibly TRBD1 (5 bases). Germline lookup yields CDR1 LGHDT and CDR2 YNNKEL (reference sequence). V lost 0 bases, J lost 2 bases, and 13 bases lay in between. There are 16 residues in the CDR3.

At least ten counts were recorded for this clonotype. This chain connects TRBV19 to TRBJ1-3, with D hard to call. The CDR3 loop spans 14 amino acids. Germline CDR1 and CDR2: LNHDA and SQIVND (reference sequence). V was clipped by 6 bases and J by 1 base, with 10 bases between them. This chain's CDR3 is CASRNIGSGNTIYF. CDR3 nucleotides: TGTGCCAGTAGAAATATAGGGTCTGGAAACACCATATATTTT.

This chain links TRBV12-3 or TRBV12-4 with TRBJ2-1; 9 nucleotides line up with TRBD1. The CDR3 spans 17 residues. The V segment lost 4 bases and the J segment 4 bases; nucleotides outside the gene matches: 11. The CDR3 DNA follows: TGTGCCAGCAGTTCCCGACCGGGACAGGGAAGTTACAATGAGCAGTTCTTC. This gives the protein CASSSRPGQGSYNEQFF.

This clonotype was seen at least ten times. The gene calls are TRBV6-2 or TRBV6-3 and TRBJ1-5; D perhaps matches TRBD1 (5 bases). CDR3 length equals 16 residues. The V and J ends lost 6 bases and 2 bases respectively, with 17 bases between them. The germline gives CDR1 MNHEY, CDR2 SVGEGT. CDR3 in DNA: TGTGCCAGCAGGGAAACTGGGGGATACGGCAATCAGCCCCAGCATTTT. This sequence encodes CASRETGGYGNQPQHF.

The chain combines TRBV7-2 with TRBJ2-7, with 10 bases aligning to TRBD2. Germline trimming cut 4 bases from V and 6 bases from J; bases unmatched to any gene: 9. CDR3 length: 15 amino acids. Germline V gives CDR1 SGHTA, CDR2 FQGNSA. The CDR3 DNA reads TGTGCCAGCAGCTCGATAGCGGGGGGCCAGTCCGAGCAGTACTTC. Translation gives CASSSIAGGQSEQYF.

This clonotype has a handful of counts. Just one base apart from a much larger clone, this may be a read error. The V and J genes are TRBV20-1 and TRBJ2-5; D may be TRBD1 or TRBD2 (5 bases each). The CDR3 sequence is 14 residues long. V was cut by 2 bases and J by 7 bases, with 17 bases left in between. Germline CDR1 and CDR2: DFQATT and SNEGSKA (reference sequence). CDR3 region: CSARSPRQGATQYF. The CDR3 bases are TGCAGTGCTAGAAGCCCGAGGCAGGGAGCGACCCAGTACTTC.

This clonotype occurred many times. This CDR3 is CASRRDGEQNIQYF. CDR3 DNA sequence: TGTGCCAGCAGGAGGGACGGAGAACAAAACATTCAGTACTTC. V gene TRBV7-2 combines with J gene TRBJ2-4, with D perhaps assigned TRBD1 or TRBD2 (5 bases each). V gave up 6 bases and J gave up 5 bases, with 14 bases separating them. Looked up from germline, CDR1 is SGHTA and CDR2 is FQGNSA. The CDR3 spans 14 residues.

The chain links TRBV7-2 to TRBJ1-2; D gene ambiguous. The CDR3 loop spans 15 amino acids. The ends were cut back, 0 bases at V and 4 bases at J, with 12 bases in the middle. Germline-derived CDR1 and CDR2 are SGHTA and FQGNSA. The CDR3 loop is CASSLAGVRSYGYTF. For the CDR3, the DNA is TGTGCCAGCAGCTTAGCGGGAGTTCGGAGCTATGGCTACACCTTC.

The chain employs TRBV20-1 and TRBJ2-3; 12 nucleotides match TRBD2. The trim removed 5 bases at V and 2 bases at J, leaving 8 bases unmatched. Germline V gene lookup returns CDR1 DFQATT and CDR2 SNEGSKA (reference sequence). The CDR3 contains 16 residues. The CDR3 sequence is CSAARLAGGPTDTQYF. The DNA of the CDR3 is TGCAGTGCTGCACGGCTAGCGGGAGGGCCCACAGATACGCAGTATTTT.

For this clonotype: A much larger clone differs by one base, so this may be a read error. V gene TRBV2 combines with J gene TRBJ2-5; tentatively, D is TRBD1 (5 bases). Germline-derived CDR1 and CDR2 are SNHLY and FYNNEI. This CDR3 region has 13 residues. This chain's CDR3 is CASSRTTEETQCF. The CDR3 bases are TGTGCCAGCAGTAGGACAACCGAAGAGACCCAGTGCTTC.

This clonotype was counted ten times or more. The junction departs from the called germline gene at one end, perhaps through a read error. The chain employs TRBV7-7 and TRBJ2-7, with D perhaps matching TRBD1 or TRBD2 (5 bases each). CDR3 size: 15 residues. Germline lookup yields CDR1 SSHAT and CDR2 FNYEAQ (reference sequence). The CDR3 DNA sequence: TGTGCTAGCAGCCCTACGGGACGCCTGAAGGGAGAGCAGTACTTC. Translated, it gives CASSPTGRLKGEQYF.

This clonotype occurred a few times. A much larger clone lies one base from this, so it may be a read error. The rearrangement uses TRBV20-1 and TRBJ2-7, with TRBD1 matching over 9 bases. The germline V gene has CDR1 DFQATT and CDR2 SNEGSKA (reference sequence). With V trimmed by 1 base and J by 0 bases, 7 bases remained unmatched. This CDR3 has 16 residues. The chain's CDR3 is CSARGDRVAPSYEQYF. The CDR3 DNA follows: TGCAGTGCTAGAGGGGACAGGGTCGCTCCCTCCTACGAGCAGTACTTC.

The V gene is TRBV27, the J gene TRBJ1-2; the D gene is possibly TRBD1 (6 bases). Trimming removed 0 bases at V and 4 bases at J, with 15 bases between. The CDR3 is 16 residues long. The germline V gene has CDR1 MNHEY and CDR2 SMNVEV (reference sequence). The CDR3 loop reads CASSLSPGGGIYGYTF. Written as DNA, the CDR3 is TGTGCCAGCAGTTTATCCCCCGGAGGGGGTATCTATGGCTACACCTTC.

The sample holds many counts of this clonotype. The V call is TRBV18, the J call TRBJ2-7; 9 bases line up with TRBD1. This CDR3 has 15 amino acids. CDR1 and CDR2 from the germline V gene are KGHSH and LQKENI. V lost 4 bases, J lost 6 bases, and 10 bases stayed unmatched. CDR3 bases: TGTGCCAGCTCACTCCTCCGGGACAGGGCCGGCGAGCAGTACTTC. As protein: CASSLLRDRAGEQYF.

This clonotype was counted only a few times. This may be a read error, as it is one base from a much larger clone. V gene TRBV6-5 combines with J gene TRBJ2-7, with 12 bases identical to TRBD2. CDR1 and CDR2 from the germline V gene are MNHEY and SVGAGI. J gave up 0 bases and V 6 bases, and 12 bases lay outside the gene matches. The CDR3 length is 18 residues. DNA for the CDR3: TGTGCCAGCAGCCCCCCCGGGACTAGCGGGCCGAGCTCCTACGAGCAGTACTTC. Amino acids: CASSPPGTSGPSSYEQYF.

This clonotype has at least ten counts. The J gene is TRBJ1-6, the V gene TRBV9; TRBD1 aligns across 7 bases. CDR3 length: 14 residues. CDR1 is SGDLS and CDR2 is YYNGEE in the germline V gene. The V and J ends lost 2 bases and 5 bases, in that order; junction bases with no gene match: 1. The CDR3 sequence: CASSVGTDNSPLHF. The CDR3, as DNA: TGTGCCAGCAGCGTCGGGACAGATAATTCACCCCTCCACTTT.

The table lists this clonotype with many counts. The CDR3 here is CASSLGLADTGELFF. The CDR3 DNA reads TGTGCCAGCAGTCTGGGACTAGCGGACACCGGGGAGCTGTTTTTT. The genes are TRBV12-3 or TRBV12-4 and TRBJ2-2; 11 bases match TRBD2. This CDR3 is built from 15 residues. J gave up 3 bases and V 5 bases, and 2 bases lay outside the gene matches.

Ten or more counts support this clonotype. The chain is built from TRBV19 and TRBJ1-2; D is ambiguous. Trimming stripped 7 bases from V and 3 bases from J, with 15 bases between. CDR1 is LNHDA and CDR2 is SQIVND in the germline V gene (reference sequence). The CDR3 has 14 residues. The DNA for the CDR3 is TGTGCCAGTATTAACAGCCGTCACGACTATGGCTACACCTTC. It yields the protein CASINSRHDYGYTF.